This TCR beta chain comes out of a study of cytomegalovirus exposure and HLA in healthy donors. The study ran its PCR with 60 Vbeta and 13 Jbeta primers. Assay: immunoSEQ multiplex PCR; the TCRdb copy retains only in-frame clones and omits some. The sample has approximately 180,000 clones, about 87% seen once. All donors participated as healthy donors of bone marrow. Study results and limitations: Analyzed later, most CMV-associated TCR beta chains appeared HLA-restricted.

As regards this clone: What it recognizes is unknown.

The V end lost 0 bases, the J end lost 5 bases, and 11 bases lay between the germline ends. CDR1 SGHTS and CDR2 YDEGEE come from the germline V gene. The CDR3 consists of 14 residues. Sequences were obtained from PBMCs. This chain links TRBV5-8 with TRBJ1-1; perhaps TRBD1 as D (5 bases). This clonotype was obtained from a woman aged 18-29 years in good health and CMV-seronegative. The CDR3 is CASSLVAGGTEAFF. The CDR3 coding sequence is TGTGCCAGCAGCTTGGTAGCCGGGGGGACTGAAGCTTTCTTT.